This is a list of T cell receptor beta chains from one sample in a study of T-cell memory formation after mild COVID-19. TCRdb re-analysed the 5' RACE reads in MiXCR, keeping a single row per CDR3 protein. The sample lists roughly 170,000 distinct CDR3 sequences; around a sixth were seen once. The sample was PBMCs or a T cell subset sorted from them (not recorded which). The receptors here all came from a man younger than 35 who had mild COVID-19 (a few samples of this study predate the infection). Cell type and time point are not known. The CDR3 runs from the conserved cysteine through the conserved F or W. The D gene is left open where the match is weak. Size is omitted from some rows. Given values are once, few, many or a class for expanded clones.

V gene	J gene	D gene	clone size	CDR3 DNA	CDR3 protein
TRBV6-5	TRBJ2-3	TRBD1	.	TGTGCCAGCAGTCCCCAGACAGGGTTCACAGATACGCAGTATTTT	CASSPQTGFTDTQYF
TRBV5-1	TRBJ2-3	.	many	TGCGCCAGCAGCTTGGGAGGATCTAGCACAGATACGCAGTATTTT	CASSLGGSSTDTQYF
TRBV5-1	TRBJ2-7	.	few	TGCGCCAGCAGCTTCACTTCTCCCTTACTGGAGCAGTACTTC	CASSFTSPLLEQYF
TRBV12-3/TRBV12-4	TRBJ1-5	.	.	TGTGCCAGCATGGTGGGGTATAGCAATCAGCCCCAGCATTTT	CASMVGYSNQPQHF
TRBV7-2	TRBJ1-1	.	many	TGTGCCAGCAGCGCCCAGACCGAAAGAGGGTCAGAAGCTTTCTTT	CASSAQTERGSEAFF
TRBV6-5	TRBJ2-7	.	.	TGTGCCAGCAAAGGATTTCCCTCCTACGAGCAGTACTTC	CASKGFPSYEQYF
TRBV5-1	TRBJ2-2	.	.	TGCGCCAGCAGCCGTGCAGGGGTCGGTCGGGCCGGGGAGCTGTTTTTT	CASSRAGVGRAGELFF
TRBV5-5	TRBJ1-5	.	few	TGTGCCAGCAGCGCGGGACCGACAAACAATCAGCCCCAGCATTTT	CASSAGPTNNQPQHF
TRBV12-3/TRBV12-4	TRBJ2-1	.	many	TGTGCCAGCAGGAGGGCGGGGGCCCCCGGTGAGCAGTTCTTC	CASRRAGAPGEQFF
TRBV28	TRBJ1-4	TRBD1	.	TGTGCCAGCAGTTCTACAGGGGGCGCGGGAAAACTGTTTTTT	CASSSTGGAGKLFF
TRBV11-1	TRBJ1-1	TRBD1	.	TGTGCCAGCAGCCCCGGACCTACAGGGGGGGACGATGAAGCTTTCTTT	CASSPGPTGGDDEAFF
TRBV5-1	TRBJ1-2	.	few	TGCGCCAGCAGCACTGGCACACTCACGGGAGGCTACACCTTC	CASSTGTLTGGYTF
TRBV7-2	TRBJ2-3	TRBD1	.	TGTGCCAGCAGCGGGTTTCAGGGGGCTAGGGATACGCAGTATTTT	CASSGFQGARDTQYF
TRBV7-2	TRBJ2-3	TRBD2	.	TGTGCCAGCAGCGCAGCCCCCCCGGGGGTAGCGGGGGGAGCAGATACGCAGTATTTT	CASSAAPPGVAGGADTQYF
TRBV19	TRBJ2-1	TRBD2	few	TGTGCCAGTAGTATTACTAGCGGGACTGAGCAGTTCTTC	CASSITSGTEQFF